The 23 T cell receptor beta chains given below trace back to one sample, sequenced in a study of blood T cells in healthy people across ages. A sample-barcoded 5' primer and a J-beta primer mix were used in a second PCR of about 7 to 12 cycles. A single record per CDR3 protein comes from TCRdb applying MiXCR to the 5' RACE reads. The table has 380,000 or so distinct CDR3 sequences, roughly half seen once. Sample: blood. The receptors here all came from a man aged 60 to 75 in good health.

The chain is built from TRBV29-1 and TRBJ2-7, with D maybe TRBD1 (5 bases). Germline CDR1 SQVTM, CDR2 ANQGSEA. CDR3 length equals 13 residues. V lost 4 bases to trimming and J lost 7 bases, with 17 bases between them. The CDR3 region is CSVVGPGFDEQYF. The CDR3 DNA follows: TGCAGCGTTGTAGGGCCAGGGTTTGATGAGCAGTACTTC.

The rearrangement joins TRBV6-2 or TRBV6-3 to TRBJ1-1; tentative D call: TRBD1 (5 bases). The CDR3 totals 14 residues. Trimming cost V 6 bases and J 6 bases, with 17 bases left between them. In germline, CDR1 is MNHEY, CDR2 SVGEGT. The CDR3 DNA follows: TGTGCCAGCAGAAGGGACCTACCGGGTGCTGAAGCTTTCTTT. This codes for CASRRDLPGAEAFF.

CDR3 protein: CSARDPAGVMDEQYF. CDR3 DNA sequence: TGCAGTGCTAGAGATCCCGCGGGAGTAATGGACGAGCAGTACTTC. V gene TRBV20-1 combines with J gene TRBJ2-7, with 7 bases matching TRBD2. CDR3 length: 15 amino acids. CDR1 and CDR2 (germline): DFQATT, SNEGSKA (reference sequence). V trimming: 0 bases; J trimming: 5 bases; junction bases outside the gene matches: 10.

Notes on this clonotype: A junction end diverges from the germline sequence, so it may reflect a read error. The J gene is TRBJ2-7, the V gene TRBV2, with TRBD1 matching over 9 bases. Germline values: CDR1 SNHLY, CDR2 FYNNEI. This CDR3 comprises 13 residues. The CDR3 sequence is CVSSGTGYGEQYF. Here the CDR3 DNA reads TGTGTCAGCAGTGGGACAGGGTATGGCGAGCAGTACTTC.

The chain uses TRBV19 and TRBJ1-2, with unresolved D. V lost 6 bases, J lost 4 bases, and 9 bases lay in between. Germline V gene sequence: CDR1 LNHDA, CDR2 SQIVND (reference sequence). The CDR3 is made up of 12 amino acids. This chain's CDR3 is CASSPWGYGYTF. CDR3 coding DNA: TGTGCCAGTAGCCCGTGGGGCTATGGCTACACCTTC.

V gene TRBV6-5 combines with J gene TRBJ2-7; D is unclear. V dropped 5 bases and J dropped 2 bases, with 13 bases sitting between them. This CDR3 contains 14 residues. Germline CDR1 is MNHEY and CDR2 is SVGAGI. Here the CDR3 DNA reads TGTGCCAGCAGTCTCCTTGCAGATCCCTACGAGCAGTACTTC. Protein: CASSLLADPYEQYF.

The table lists this clonotype with a few counts. A much larger clone lies one base from this, so it may be a read error. The chain recombines TRBV12-3 or TRBV12-4 with TRBJ2-7; the match to TRBD2 covers 10 bases. V lost 7 bases to trimming and J lost 6 bases; unmatched junction nucleotides: 9. CDR3 length equals 14 residues. CDR3 nucleotides: TGTGCCAGCATCCGTAGCGGGAGGTTATCCGAGCAGTACTTC. It codes for CASIRSGRLSEQYF.

This clonotype was seen only a few times. The chain combines TRBV6-4 with TRBJ2-5; no clear D gene. This CDR3 region has 16 residues. Per the germline V gene, CDR1 is MRHNA and CDR2 is SNTAGT. V gave up 0 bases and J gave up 4 bases, with 15 bases separating them. Here the CDR3 DNA reads TGTGCCAGCAGTGACTCGAGACTCCCCGCAGGAGAGACCCAGTACTTC. Its protein is CASSDSRLPAGETQYF.

This chain connects TRBV24-1 to TRBJ2-3; weak D call: TRBD2 (6 bases). Germline CDR1 KGHDR, CDR2 SFDVKD. The CDR3 extends over 15 amino acids. Trimming removed 7 bases at V and 1 base at J, with 14 bases between. The CDR3 region has the DNA TGTGCCACCAGCTCTGTGGGAGGTGGCACAGATACGCAGTATTTT. It codes for CATSSVGGGTDTQYF.

The V call is TRBV14, the J call TRBJ2-1; no reliable D call. Near its end, the DNA agrees better with TRBJ2-7, so the J call may be wrong. Per germline, CDR1 SGHDN and CDR2 FVKESK. CDR3 length: 17 residues. In DNA, the CDR3 is TGTGCCAGCAGCCCCTCCGGCTGGGCAAGCTCCTACAATGAGCAGTACTTC. Amino acids: CASSPSGWASSYNEQYF.

The chain is built from TRBV7-8 and TRBJ2-6; possibly TRBD2 for D (6 bases). The germline V gene has CDR1 SGHVS and CDR2 FQNEAQ. V gave up 5 bases and J gave up 2 bases, with 22 bases separating them. The CDR3 loop spans 19 amino acids. The CDR3 DNA sequence: TGTGCCAGCAGCCCTCGTCCCGGTCAGGGAGGCCCTGGGGCCAACGTCCTGACTTTC. Its translation is CASSPRPGQGGPGANVLTF.

This clonotype turned up a few times. The J gene is TRBJ2-5, the V gene TRBV29-1, with D tentatively TRBD2 (5 bases). This CDR3 has 12 residues. Per germline, CDR1 SQVTM and CDR2 ANQGSEA. Trimming took 5 bases from V and 1 from J, leaving 8 bases between them. For the CDR3, the DNA is TGCAGCGTTACCGAGGGCCAAGAGACCCAGTACTTC. Translating it yields CSVTEGQETQYF.

This clonotype came up once. V usage is TRBV20-1 and J usage is TRBJ2-3; 7 bases fit TRBD2. Trimming at V came to 1 base and at J to 3 bases, leaving 1 base not matched to a gene. This CDR3 comprises 13 residues. The germline V gene has CDR1 DFQATT and CDR2 SNEGSKA (reference sequence). The CDR3 spells CSARGLATDTQYF. The CDR3 region has the DNA TGCAGTGCTAGAGGACTAGCTACAGATACGCAGTATTTT.

V gene TRBV27 combines with J gene TRBJ1-2; D may be TRBD1 (5 bases). The CDR3 has 12 amino acids. Trimming stripped 5 bases from V and 6 bases from J, with 10 bases between. Germline CDR1 MNHEY, CDR2 SMNVEV (reference sequence). The CDR3 DNA follows: TGTGCCAGCAGTAGGGCAGGGCATGGCTACACCTTC. It specifies CASSRAGHGYTF.

A remark on this clonotype: Given a much more abundant clone one base away, this may be a read error. The V and J genes are TRBV2 and TRBJ2-5; maybe TRBD2 (6 bases). Germline-derived CDR1 and CDR2 are SNHLY and FYNNEI. V was cut by 7 bases and J by 11 bases, with 20 bases left in between. The CDR3 has 13 amino acids. This CDR3 reads CASTRAGLNEQYF. In DNA form, the CDR3 reads TGTGCCAGCACCCGAGCGGGCCTCAATGAGCAGTACTTC.

With respect to this clonotype: Being one base from a much bigger clone, this may be a read error. The chain has TRBV25-1 and TRBJ2-5; 7 bases fit TRBD2. The germline gives CDR1 MGHDK, CDR2 SYGVNS. V shed 2 bases and J 2 bases; nucleotides not matched to a gene: 14. This CDR3 is 18 amino acids long. The CDR3 here is CASSEGGVRVVLQETQYF. The CDR3 region has the DNA TGTGCCAGCAGTGAAGGGGGGGTCAGGGTGGTACTTCAAGAGACCCAGTACTTC. The full variable domain, in which reference TRBV25-1 and TRBJ2-5 provide the parts outside the CDR3, is EADIYQTPRYLVIGTGKKITLECSQTMGHDKMYWYQQDPGMELHLIHYSYGVNSTEKGDLSSESTVSRIRTEHFPLTLESARPSHTSQYLCASSEGGVRVVLQETQYFGPGTRLLVL.

J is TRBJ1-2 and V is TRBV2, with D unresolved. The CDR3 extends over 11 amino acids. Germline V gives CDR1 SNHLY, CDR2 FYNNEI. Between the trimmed V and J ends, which lost 5 bases and 8 bases, there was a span of 9 bases. In DNA, the CDR3 is TGTGCCAGCAGTCACTCGCGGGGCTACACCTTC. Protein sequence: CASSHSRGYTF. Full variable domain (missing parts from reference TRBV2 and TRBJ1-2): EPEVTQTPSHQVTQMGQEVILRCVPISNHLYFYWYRQILGQKVEFLVSFYNNEISEKSEIFDDQFSVERPDGSNFTLKIRSTKLEDSAMYFCASSHSRGYTFGSGTRLTVV.

The sample holds a few counts of this clonotype. The genes are TRBV7-9 and TRBJ2-7, with a tentative D call TRBD1 (6 bases). V was shortened by 0 bases and J by 5 bases, with 11 bases between the two germline ends. CDR1 SEHNR and CDR2 FQNEAQ come from the germline V gene (reference sequence). CDR3 length equals 14 residues. The CDR3: CASSLAQGSNEQYF. CDR3 DNA sequence: TGTGCCAGCAGCTTAGCGCAGGGGAGCAACGAGCAGTACTTC. Full variable domain (rest looked up from reference TRBV7-9 and TRBJ2-7): DTGVSQNPRHKITKRGQNVTFRCDPISEHNRLYWYRQTLGQGPEFLTYFQNEAQLEKSRLLSDRFSAERPKGSFSTLEIQRTEQGDSAMYLCASSLAQGSNEQYFGPGTRLTVT.

With respect to this clonotype: A much larger clone is a single base away; this may be a read error. This chain links TRBV27 with TRBJ2-1; D is perhaps TRBD1 (6 bases). Germline lookup yields CDR1 MNHEY and CDR2 SMNVEV (reference sequence). The V and J ends lost 2 bases and 7 bases respectively, with 12 bases between them. The CDR3 sequence is 14 residues long. The CDR3 DNA follows: TGTGCCAGCAGTTTAATCTACAGGGTGAATGAGCAGTTCTTC. Its protein is CASSLIYRVNEQFF.

This clonotype showed up just a few times. This rearrangement joins TRBV3-1 to TRBJ2-7; D gene uncertain. CDR3 size: 14 residues. Germline V gives CDR1 LGHDT, CDR2 YNNKEL (reference sequence). Trimming removed 4 bases from V and 3 bases from J, with 13 bases in between. CDR3 sequence: CASSPANLYYEQYF. The CDR3 nucleotides read TGTGCCAGCAGCCCAGCAAACCTTTACTACGAGCAGTACTTC.

The chain combines TRBV27 with TRBJ2-7, with D perhaps matching TRBD2 (5 bases). V dropped 4 bases and J dropped 0 bases, with 10 bases sitting between them. The CDR3 extends over 14 amino acids. CDR1 and CDR2 from the germline V gene are MNHEY and SMNVEV (reference sequence). CDR3 nucleotide sequence: TGTGCCAGCAGTTATACTAGAAGCTCCTACGAGCAGTACTTC. Amino acids: CASSYTRSSYEQYF.

The rearrangement joins TRBV7-2 to TRBJ1-5; no definite D call. CDR1 is SGHTA and CDR2 is FQGNSA in the germline V gene. The CDR3 runs to 15 residues. Between the trimmed V and J ends, which lost 6 bases and 0 bases, there was a span of 12 bases. DNA of the CDR3: TGTGCCAGCAGTACCAGCGATCTTAGCAATCAGCCCCAGCATTTT. This codes for CASSTSDLSNQPQHF.

There are a few counts of this clonotype. The CDR3 DNA reads TGCGCCAGCAGCTTACAGGGGGCGTCTGGGGCCAACGTCCTGACTTTC. Protein product: CASSLQGASGANVLTF. The chain couples TRBV5-1 to TRBJ2-6, with 9 bases aligning to TRBD1. Germline V gives CDR1 SGHRS, CDR2 YFSETQ. V lost 2 bases, J lost 1 base, and 1 base stayed unmatched. The CDR3 consists of 16 residues.